This TCR beta chain was recovered during a study of blood T cell repertoires in COVID-19. Study information: Whether acute or convalescent, the COVID-19 samples came from the United States, Italy and Spain. Sources were T cells, B-cell-depleted T cells, or PBMCs; the material itself was cDNA or gDNA.

This CDR3 region has 14 residues. Germline V lookup: CDR1 PRHDT, CDR2 FYEKMQ (reference sequence). The V end lost 5 bases, the J end lost 3 bases, and 14 bases lay between the germline ends. Per the study methods: How many nucleated cells were present was estimated from reference gene primer amplification. Repertoires were generated with immunoSEQ multiplex PCR, while TCRdb's copy carries only in-frame clones and drops some. That table supplies the V and J calls and clone size; D and trimming were determined from the DNA. The sample contains roughly 76,000 clones, around 85% of which appear only once.

The sequenced sample consisted of peripheral blood. The chain joins TRBV13 to TRBJ2-7; a possible D gene is TRBD2 (5 bases). This TCR was recovered from a man aged 25 to 45 with acute or convalescent COVID-19. CDR3 nucleotide sequence: TGTGCCAGCAGCCCATATAGCGAGGACTACGAGCAGTACTTC. It encodes CASSPYSEDYEQYF. Full variable domain (missing parts from reference TRBV13 and TRBJ2-7): AAGVIQSPRHLIKEKRETATLKCYPIPRHDTVYWYQQGPGQDPQFLISFYEKMQSDKGSIPDRFSAQQFSDYHSELNMSSLELGDSALYFCASSPYSEDYEQYFGPGTRLTVT.